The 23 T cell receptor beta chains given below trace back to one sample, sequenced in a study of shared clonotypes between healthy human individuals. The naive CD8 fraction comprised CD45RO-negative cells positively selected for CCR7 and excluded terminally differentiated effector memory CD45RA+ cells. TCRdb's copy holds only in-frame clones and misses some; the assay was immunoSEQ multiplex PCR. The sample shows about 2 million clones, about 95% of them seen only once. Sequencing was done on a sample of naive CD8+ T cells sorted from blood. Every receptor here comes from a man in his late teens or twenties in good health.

The CDR3 region has the DNA TGTGCCAGCCGGACTTTACGCATACAAGAGACCCAGTACTTC. This gives the protein CASRTLRIQETQYF. The rearrangement joins TRBV6-5 to TRBJ2-5; D perhaps matches TRBD2 (5 bases). The germline V gene encodes CDR1 MNHEY and CDR2 SVGAGI. This CDR3 has 14 residues. Trimming shortened V by 8 bases and J by 2 bases, and 15 bases separated the two germline ends.

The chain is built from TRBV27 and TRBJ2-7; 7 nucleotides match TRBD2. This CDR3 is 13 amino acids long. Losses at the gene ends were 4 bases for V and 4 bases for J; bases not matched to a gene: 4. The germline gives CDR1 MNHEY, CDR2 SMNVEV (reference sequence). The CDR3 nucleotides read TGTGCCAGCAGTTGGGGGGGGGAATACGAGCAGTACTTC. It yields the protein CASSWGGEYEQYF.

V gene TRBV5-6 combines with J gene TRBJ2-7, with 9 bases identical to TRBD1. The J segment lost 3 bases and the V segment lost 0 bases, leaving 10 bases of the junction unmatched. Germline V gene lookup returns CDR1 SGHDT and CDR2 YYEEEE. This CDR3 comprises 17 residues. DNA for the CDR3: TGTGCCAGCAGCTTGGGACCAGGGACAGGGATTGGCTACGAGCAGTACTTC. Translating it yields CASSLGPGTGIGYEQYF. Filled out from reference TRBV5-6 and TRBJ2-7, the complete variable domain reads DAGVTQSPTHLIKTRGQQVTLRCSPKSGHDTVSWYQQALGQGPQFIFQYYEEEERQRGNFPDRFSGHQFPNYSSELNVNALLLGDSALYLCASSLGPGTGIGYEQYFGPGTRLTVT.

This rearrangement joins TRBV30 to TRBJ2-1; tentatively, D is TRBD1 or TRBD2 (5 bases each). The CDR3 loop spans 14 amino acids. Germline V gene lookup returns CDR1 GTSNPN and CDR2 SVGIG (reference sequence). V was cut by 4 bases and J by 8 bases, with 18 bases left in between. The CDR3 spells CAWNPFGASDEQFF. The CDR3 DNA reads TGTGCCTGGAACCCATTCGGGGCCTCGGATGAGCAGTTCTTC.

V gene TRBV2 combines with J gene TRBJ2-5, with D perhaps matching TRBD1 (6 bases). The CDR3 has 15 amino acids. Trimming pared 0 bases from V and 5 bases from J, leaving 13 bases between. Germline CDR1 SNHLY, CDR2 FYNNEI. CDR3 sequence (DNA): TGTGCCAGCAGTGAAGCGGCAGGGGAAGGGGAGACCCAGTACTTC. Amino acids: CASSEAAGEGETQYF.

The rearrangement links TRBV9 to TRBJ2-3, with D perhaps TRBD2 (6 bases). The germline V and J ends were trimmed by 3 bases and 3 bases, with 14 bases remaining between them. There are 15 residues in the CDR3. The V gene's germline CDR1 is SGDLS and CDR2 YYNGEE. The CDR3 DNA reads TGTGCCAGCAGCGCCCCGGGACTCATAACAGATACGCAGTATTTT. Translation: CASSAPGLITDTQYF.

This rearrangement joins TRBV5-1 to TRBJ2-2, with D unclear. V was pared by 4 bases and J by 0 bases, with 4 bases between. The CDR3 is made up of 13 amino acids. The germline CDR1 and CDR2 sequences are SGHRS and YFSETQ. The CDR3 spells CASSPPNTGELFF. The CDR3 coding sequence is TGCGCCAGCAGCCCCCCGAACACCGGGGAGCTGTTTTTT.

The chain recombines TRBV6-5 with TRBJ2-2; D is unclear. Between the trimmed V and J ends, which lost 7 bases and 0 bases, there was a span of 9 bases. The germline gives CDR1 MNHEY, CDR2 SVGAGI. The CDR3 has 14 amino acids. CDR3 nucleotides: TGTGCCAGCACGGTTTACGCGAACACCGGGGAGCTGTTTTTT. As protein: CASTVYANTGELFF.

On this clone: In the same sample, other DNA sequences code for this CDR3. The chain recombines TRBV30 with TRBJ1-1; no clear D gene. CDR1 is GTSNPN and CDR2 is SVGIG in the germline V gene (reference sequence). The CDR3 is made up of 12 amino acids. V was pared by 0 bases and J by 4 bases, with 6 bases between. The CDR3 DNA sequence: TGTGCCTGGAGTGTATTTGGCACTGAAGCTTTCTTT. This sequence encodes CAWSVFGTEAFF.

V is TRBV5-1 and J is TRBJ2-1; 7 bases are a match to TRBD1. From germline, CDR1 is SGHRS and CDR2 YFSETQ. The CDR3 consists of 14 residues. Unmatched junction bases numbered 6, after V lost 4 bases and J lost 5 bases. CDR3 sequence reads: CASSVGDSNNEQFF. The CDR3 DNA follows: TGCGCCAGCAGCGTAGGGGACAGTAACAATGAGCAGTTCTTC.

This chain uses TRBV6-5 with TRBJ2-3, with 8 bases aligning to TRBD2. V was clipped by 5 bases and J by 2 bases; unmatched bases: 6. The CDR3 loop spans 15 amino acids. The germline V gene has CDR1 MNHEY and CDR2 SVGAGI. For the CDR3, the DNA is TGTGCCAGCAGTCCCACGGGGGGGTCCACAGATACGCAGTATTTT. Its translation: CASSPTGGSTDTQYF.

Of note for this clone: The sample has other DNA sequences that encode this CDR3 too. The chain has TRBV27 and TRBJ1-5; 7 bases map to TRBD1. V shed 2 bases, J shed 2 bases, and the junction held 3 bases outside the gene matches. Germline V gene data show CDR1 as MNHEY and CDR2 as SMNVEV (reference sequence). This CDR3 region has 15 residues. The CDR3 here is CASSLVTGGNQPQHF. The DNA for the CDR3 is TGTGCCAGCAGTTTAGTAACAGGGGGCAATCAGCCCCAGCATTTT.

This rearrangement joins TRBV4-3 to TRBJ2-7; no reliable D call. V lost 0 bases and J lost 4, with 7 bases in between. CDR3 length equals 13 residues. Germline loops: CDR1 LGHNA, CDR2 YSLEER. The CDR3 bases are TGCGCCAGCAGCCAAGATCTTTGGTACGAGCAGTACTTC. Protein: CASSQDLWYEQYF.

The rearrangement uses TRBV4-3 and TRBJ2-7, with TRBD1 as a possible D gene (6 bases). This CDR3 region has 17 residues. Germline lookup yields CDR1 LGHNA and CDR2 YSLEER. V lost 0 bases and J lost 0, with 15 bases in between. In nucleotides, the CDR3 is TGCGCCAGCAGCCAAGATTTGAGACAGGTGGTCTCCTACGAGCAGTACTTC. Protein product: CASSQDLRQVVSYEQYF.

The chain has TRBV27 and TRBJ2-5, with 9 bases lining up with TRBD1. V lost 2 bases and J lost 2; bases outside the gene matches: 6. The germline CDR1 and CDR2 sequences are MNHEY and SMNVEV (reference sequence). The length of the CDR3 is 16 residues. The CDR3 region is CASSLAPGTGQETQYF. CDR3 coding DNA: TGTGCCAGCAGTTTAGCCCCCGGGACAGGGCAAGAGACCCAGTACTTC.

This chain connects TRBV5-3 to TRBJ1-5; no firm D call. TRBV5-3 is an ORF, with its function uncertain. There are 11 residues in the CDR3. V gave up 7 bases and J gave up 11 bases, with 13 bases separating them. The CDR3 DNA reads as TGTGCCAGATGCCCCGCCGTTGCCCAGCATTTT. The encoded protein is CARCPAVAQHF.

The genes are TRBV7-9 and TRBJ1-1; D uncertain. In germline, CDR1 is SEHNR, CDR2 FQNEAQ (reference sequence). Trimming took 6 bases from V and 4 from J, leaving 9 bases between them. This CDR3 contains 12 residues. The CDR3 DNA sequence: TGTGCCAGCAGTCGGGGTATCACTGAAGCTTTCTTT. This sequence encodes CASSRGITEAFF. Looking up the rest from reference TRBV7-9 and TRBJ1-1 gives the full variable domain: DTGVSQNPRHKITKRGQNVTFRCDPISEHNRLYWYRQTLGQGPEFLTYFQNEAQLEKSRLLSDRFSAERPKGSFSTLEIQRTEQGDSAMYLCASSRGITEAFFGQGTRLTVV.

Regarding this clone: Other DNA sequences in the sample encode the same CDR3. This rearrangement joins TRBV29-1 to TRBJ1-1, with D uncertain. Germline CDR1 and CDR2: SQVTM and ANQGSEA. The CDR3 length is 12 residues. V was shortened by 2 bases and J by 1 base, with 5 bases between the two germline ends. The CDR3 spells CSVEKGNTEAFF. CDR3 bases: TGCAGCGTTGAAAAGGGGAACACTGAAGCTTTCTTT.

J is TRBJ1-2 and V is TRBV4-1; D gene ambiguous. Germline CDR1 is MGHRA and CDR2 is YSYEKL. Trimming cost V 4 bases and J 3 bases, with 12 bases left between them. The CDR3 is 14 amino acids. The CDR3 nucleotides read TGCGCCAGCAGCCCAACGGACGGATACTATGGCTACACCTTC. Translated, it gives CASSPTDGYYGYTF.

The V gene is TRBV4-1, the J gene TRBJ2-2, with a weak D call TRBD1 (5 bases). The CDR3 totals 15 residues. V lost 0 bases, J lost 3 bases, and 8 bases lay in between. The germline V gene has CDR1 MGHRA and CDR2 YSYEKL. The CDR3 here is CASSQEQADTGELFF. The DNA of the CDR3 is TGCGCCAGCAGCCAAGAACAGGCCGACACCGGGGAGCTGTTTTTT.

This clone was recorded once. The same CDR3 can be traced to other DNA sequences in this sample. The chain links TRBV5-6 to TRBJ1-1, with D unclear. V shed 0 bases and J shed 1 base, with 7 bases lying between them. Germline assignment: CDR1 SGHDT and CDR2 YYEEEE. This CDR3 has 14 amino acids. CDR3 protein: CASSLEQQNTEAFF. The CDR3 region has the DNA TGTGCCAGCAGCTTGGAACAGCAGAACACTGAAGCTTTCTTT.

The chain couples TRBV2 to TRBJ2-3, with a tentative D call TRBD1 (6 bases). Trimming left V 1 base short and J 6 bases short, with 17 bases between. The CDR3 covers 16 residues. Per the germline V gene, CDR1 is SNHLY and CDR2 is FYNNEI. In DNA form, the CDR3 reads TGTGCCAGCAGTGAAGGACAGGTAAAAGATTGGGATACGCAGTATTTT. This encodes CASSEGQVKDWDTQYF. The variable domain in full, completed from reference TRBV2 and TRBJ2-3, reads EPEVTQTPSHQVTQMGQEVILRCVPISNHLYFYWYRQILGQKVEFLVSFYNNEISEKSEIFDDQFSVERPDGSNFTLKIRSTKLEDSAMYFCASSEGQVKDWDTQYFGPGTRLTVL.

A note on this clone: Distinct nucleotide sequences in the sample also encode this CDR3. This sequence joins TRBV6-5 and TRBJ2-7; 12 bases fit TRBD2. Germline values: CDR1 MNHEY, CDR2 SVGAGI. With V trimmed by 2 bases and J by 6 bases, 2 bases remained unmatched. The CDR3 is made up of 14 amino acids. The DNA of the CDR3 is TGTGCCAGCAGTTACGGACTAGCGGGAAGCGAGCAGTACTTC. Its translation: CASSYGLAGSEQYF.